A single sample gave rise to the 26 T cell receptor beta chains below, sequenced in a study of molecular identifiers for immune sequencing clone quantification. TCRdb itself ran the PCR reads through MiXCR, one entry per CDR3 protein. Of approximately 320,000 distinct CDR3 sequences in the sample, over 20% are singletons; the top ten hold 0.65% to 0.75%. The sequenced material came from naive CD8+ T cells from blood, with Jurkat cell RNA spiked in. Subset denoted: FACS-sorted CD8+CD4-CCR7+CD45RA+ naive T cells. The receptors were sampled from a human donor in good health. Some libraries in this study had Jurkat cell RNA spiked in.

This clonotype turned up a few times. The CDR3 region has the DNA TGTGCCAGCAGCCCCTGGACTAGCGGGAGCAAGGAGACCCAGTACTTC. This translates into CASSPWTSGSKETQYF. This chain links TRBV5-5 with TRBJ2-5; 13 bases align to TRBD2. The CDR3 is made up of 16 amino acids. V shed 4 bases and J 5 bases; nucleotides not matched to a gene: 8. Germline-derived CDR1 and CDR2 are SGHKS and YYEKEE (reference sequence). Together with reference TRBV5-5 and TRBJ2-5, the CDR3 gives the full variable domain: DAGVTQSPTHLIKTRGQQVTLRCSPISGHKSVSWYQQVLGQGPQFIFQYYEKEERGRGNFPDRFSARQFPNYSSELNVNALLLGDSALYLCASSPWTSGSKETQYFGPGTRLLVL.

This clonotype appeared many times. This rearrangement joins TRBV7-9 to TRBJ1-2; D remains ambiguous. CDR1 and CDR2 from the germline V gene are SEHNR and FQNEAQ (reference sequence). The CDR3 runs to 16 residues. Trimming removed 5 bases from V and 4 bases from J, with 20 bases in between. This CDR3 reads CASSHAVRMFGYGYTF. In nucleotides, the CDR3 is TGTGCCAGCAGCCACGCCGTCAGGATGTTCGGCTATGGCTACACCTTC.

This clonotype was observed many times. The chain is built from TRBV5-1 and TRBJ1-1; weak D call: TRBD1 (6 bases). The germline V gene encodes CDR1 SGHRS and CDR2 YFSETQ. The CDR3 contains 15 residues. V lost 3 bases to trimming and J lost 3 bases, with 15 bases between them. CDR3 nucleotides: TGCGCCAGCAGCTCGGCAGGGGTTTCGGACACTGAAGCTTTCTTT. This sequence encodes CASSSAGVSDTEAFF. The variable domain in full, with the rest retrieved from reference TRBV5-1 and TRBJ1-1, is KAGVTQTPRYLIKTRGQQVTLSCSPISGHRSVSWYQQTPGQGLQFLFEYFSETQRNKGNFPGRFSGRQFSNSRSEMNVSTLELGDSALYLCASSSAGVSDTEAFFGQGTRLTVV.

This clonotype has a count of ten or more. This rearrangement joins TRBV4-3 to TRBJ1-4, with D possibly being TRBD1 (5 bases). This CDR3 region has 16 residues. Germline CDR1 is LGHNA and CDR2 is YSLEER. V gave up 0 bases and J gave up 8 bases, with 16 bases separating them. The CDR3 region has the DNA TGCGCCAGCAGCCAAGATTGGGGGGACTGGGGGGAAAAACTGTTTTTT. This gives the protein CASSQDWGDWGEKLFF.

As concerns this clonotype: One end of the junction varies from germline; a read error may be responsible. The rearrangement uses TRBV14 and TRBJ1-1; D is unclear. This CDR3 is 17 amino acids long. CDR1 is SGHDN, CDR2 FVKESK, per germline. CDR3 region: CAGSQDAGPLLNTEAFF. The CDR3 nucleotides are TGTGCCGGCAGCCAAGATGCAGGTCCATTATTGAACACTGAAGCTTTCTTT.

This clonotype has at least ten counts. V usage is TRBV5-1 and J usage is TRBJ1-1; D not certain. The length of the CDR3 is 15 residues. The V end lost 0 bases, the J end lost 7 bases, and 16 bases lay between the germline ends. Germline V lookup: CDR1 SGHRS, CDR2 YFSETQ. DNA for the CDR3: TGCGCCAGCAGCTTGGGAACTGGACCCGGAATTGAAGCTTTCTTT. It encodes CASSLGTGPGIEAFF. The whole variable domain, filled in from reference TRBV5-1 and TRBJ1-1, reads KAGVTQTPRYLIKTRGQQVTLSCSPISGHRSVSWYQQTPGQGLQFLFEYFSETQRNKGNFPGRFSGRQFSNSRSEMNVSTLELGDSALYLCASSLGTGPGIEAFFGQGTRLTVV.

In regard to this clonotype: One base away lies a much larger clone, so this may be a sequencing read error. The CDR3 region is CASSSTVVNSPLRF. As DNA, the CDR3 is TGTGCCAGCAGCTCGACAGTAGTAAATTCACCCCTCCGCTTT. The chain is built from TRBV13 and TRBJ1-6, with D possibly TRBD1 on 5 matching bases. CDR1 and CDR2 from the germline V gene are PRHDT and FYEKMQ (reference sequence). The length of the CDR3 is 14 residues.

V gene TRBV4-1 combines with J gene TRBJ1-1, with D possibly being TRBD1 (6 bases). The length of the CDR3 is 18 residues. V was shortened by 3 bases and J by 4 bases, with 24 bases between the two germline ends. Germline values: CDR1 MGHRA, CDR2 YSYEKL. The CDR3 region has the DNA TGCGCCAGCAGCCACCTCGGGGGGGCCGGCGAGGGGCGCACTGAAGCTTTCTTT. This encodes CASSHLGGAGEGRTEAFF.

In regard to this clonotype: A clone one base away is much larger, so this may be a read error. This sequence joins TRBV11-2 and TRBJ2-5; no definite D call. V dropped 9 bases and J dropped 5 bases, with 19 bases sitting between them. From germline, CDR1 is SGHAT and CDR2 FQNNGV. This CDR3 has 14 residues. The CDR3 region has the DNA TGTGCCAGGAGTTACTGGCCCGAGAGGGAGACCCAGTACTTC. Amino acids: CARSYWPERETQYF.

This clonotype was seen repeatedly, ten times or more. This chain joins TRBV4-3 and TRBJ2-5; maybe TRBD1 (5 bases). The CDR3 loop spans 14 amino acids. Trimming shortened V by 0 bases and J by 3 bases, and 8 bases separated the two germline ends. CDR1 and CDR2 from the germline V gene are LGHNA and YSLEER. The CDR3 region has the DNA TGCGCCAGCAGCCAAGACCCCAGGGAAGAGACCCAGTACTTC. The encoded protein is CASSQDPREETQYF.

Many counts were recorded for this clonotype. V usage is TRBV7-2 and J usage is TRBJ2-1; D unresolved. Germline V gives CDR1 SGHTA, CDR2 FQGNSA. The CDR3 has 14 residues. The ends were cut back, 1 base at V and 9 bases at J, with 13 bases in the middle. The CDR3 is CASSLDGFPGEQFF. Here the CDR3 DNA reads TGTGCCAGCAGCTTAGATGGGTTTCCAGGTGAGCAGTTCTTC.

Regarding this clonotype: A read error is possible here, since a much larger clone lies one base away. J is TRBJ1-4 and V is TRBV7-9, with D unresolved. This CDR3 comprises 15 residues. Looked up from germline, CDR1 is SEHNR and CDR2 is FQNEAQ (reference sequence). CDR3 coding DNA: TGTGCCAGCAGCTTAGGACCGGATTGGAATGGAAAACTGTTTTTT. This codes for CASSLGPDWNGKLFF.

The chain is built from TRBV15 and TRBJ1-2; D is perhaps TRBD1 (6 bases). From germline, CDR1 is LNHNV and CDR2 YYDKDF (reference sequence). Trimming took off 0 bases at V and 2 bases at J, with 7 bases between the two ends. The CDR3 runs 14 residues. The DNA of the CDR3 is TGTGCCACCAGCAGAGAGGACAGCAACTATGGCTACACCTTC. Encoded protein: CATSREDSNYGYTF.

The sample holds a few counts of this clonotype. V is TRBV4-1 and J is TRBJ2-2; D unclear. CDR1 and CDR2 (germline): MGHRA, YSYEKL. Trimming left V 0 bases short and J 1 base short, with 9 bases between. The CDR3 length is 16 residues. In DNA form, the CDR3 reads TGCGCCAGCAGCCAAGAAGCGCAGCTGAACACCGGGGAGCTGTTTTTT. This gives the protein CASSQEAQLNTGELFF.

To note about this clonotype: A read error is likely, as this CDR3 ends without the conserved phenylalanine or tryptophan. The J gene is TRBJ2-5, the V gene TRBV9; weak D call: TRBD2 (7 bases). The length of the CDR3 is 15 residues. Trimming pared 0 bases from V and 5 bases from J, leaving 14 bases between. CDR1 is SGDLS, CDR2 YYNGEE, per germline. In DNA form, the CDR3 reads TGTGCCAGCAGCGTAGGACTTGCGGGGGCGGAGACCCAGTACCTC. It is translated as CASSVGLAGAETQYL.

V gene TRBV7-8 combines with J gene TRBJ1-1, with a possible D match to TRBD1 (6 bases). CDR1 is SGHVS and CDR2 is FQNEAQ in the germline V gene. This CDR3 is built from 14 residues. Written as DNA, the CDR3 is TGTCCCCGCCGCCGGGGGGGGCAGGGCACTGAAGCTTTCTTT. Translated, it gives CPRRRGGQGTEAFF.

In the case of this clonotype: It may be a read error: a sequence one base away is much more abundant. The V call is TRBV28, the J call TRBJ1-1; tentatively, D is TRBD1 (6 bases). Germline values: CDR1 MDHEN, CDR2 SYDVKM. V lost 6 bases to trimming and J lost 5 bases, with 16 bases between them. The CDR3 spans 14 residues. For the CDR3, the DNA is TGTGCCAGCAGAACCTACAGGGTTGGGACTGAAGCTTTCTTT. This codes for CASRTYRVGTEAFF.

There are a few counts of this clonotype. The chain employs TRBV12-3 or TRBV12-4 and TRBJ2-3, with 10 bases that match TRBD1. The CDR3 sequence is 15 residues long. V trimming: 5 bases; J trimming: 6 bases; junction bases outside the gene matches: 8. The CDR3 loop is CASSGGTGVSDTQYF. Here the CDR3 DNA reads TGTGCCAGCAGTGGGGGGACAGGGGTTTCGGATACGCAGTATTTT.

With respect to this clonotype: This sequence may be a read error, since a much larger clone differs from it by one base. This chain joins TRBV5-1 and TRBJ2-5; 9 positions match TRBD1. The CDR3 is made up of 16 amino acids. Germline V gene data show CDR1 as SGHRS and CDR2 as YFSETQ. As DNA, the CDR3 is TGCGCCAGCAGCTTCAGTAGGGGACAGGGACAAGGGACCCAGTACTTC. Protein product: CASSFSRGQGQGTQYF.

This clonotype was counted a few times. In DNA form, the CDR3 reads TGTGCCAGCAGTTTCGCAGGGGAAGGTCAGCCCCAGCATTTT. It codes for CASSFAGEGQPQHF. The chain uses TRBV27 and TRBJ1-5; TRBD1 might be the D (6 bases). Germline loops: CDR1 MNHEY, CDR2 SMNVEV (reference sequence). The CDR3 extends over 14 amino acids. V shed 3 bases and J shed 6 bases, with 12 bases lying between them.

This clonotype was found a few times. V and J are TRBV12-3 or TRBV12-4 and TRBJ1-1; D is ambiguous. V lost 2 bases, J lost 0 bases, and 7 bases lay in between. This CDR3 contains 14 residues. CDR3 loop: CASSLNSLNTEAFF. CDR3 in DNA: TGTGCCAGCAGTTTAAACAGCCTGAACACTGAAGCTTTCTTT.

This clonotype was counted ten times or more. The chain is built from TRBV2 and TRBJ2-3, with 11 bases that match TRBD2. Germline V gene lookup returns CDR1 SNHLY and CDR2 FYNNEI. The CDR3 contains 17 residues. After removal of 3 bases from V and 1 base from J, the junction contained 6 bases not matched to a gene. In DNA form, the CDR3 reads TGTGCCAGCAGTGATGAGGAACTAGCGGGGGGCACAGATACGCAGTATTTT. This translates into CASSDEELAGGTDTQYF.

This clonotype was observed a handful of times. The chain couples TRBV7-9 to TRBJ2-7; 10 bases are a match to TRBD1. Germline V gene sequence: CDR1 SEHNR, CDR2 FQNEAQ (reference sequence). The V gene end was trimmed by 0 bases and the J gene end by 5 bases; junction bases not matched to a gene: 7. This CDR3 region has 16 residues. This CDR3 is CASSLAPGTGADEQYF. DNA for the CDR3: TGTGCCAGCAGCTTAGCCCCCGGGACAGGGGCCGACGAGCAGTACTTC.

Comments on this clonotype: At one end, the junction sequence differs from germline, possibly due to a read error. The chain is built from TRBV5-6 and TRBJ2-3; 7 bases map to TRBD1. Looked up from germline, CDR1 is SGHDT and CDR2 is YYEEEE. The CDR3 is made up of 16 amino acids. The CDR3 region has the DNA TGTGCCAGGAGCTTCCAAGACAGGGAATTTGCAGATACGCAGTATTTT. Amino acid sequence: CARSFQDREFADTQYF.

Many counts were recorded for this clonotype. The chain links TRBV20-1 to TRBJ1-1; D gene uncertain. The CDR3 extends over 15 amino acids. V lost 0 bases and J lost 3, with 14 bases in between. Germline V CDR1 and CDR2: DFQATT, SNEGSKA (reference sequence). The CDR3 DNA follows: TGCAGTGCTAGAGATCTGTTATGGGAGGACACTGAAGCTTTCTTT. It encodes CSARDLLWEDTEAFF.

As for this clonotype: A read error may explain this, as a much larger clone is one base away. The rearrangement links TRBV6-2 or TRBV6-3 to TRBJ1-1, with D maybe TRBD1 (5 bases). V was cut by 2 bases and J by 6 bases, with 10 bases left in between. The germline V gene encodes CDR1 MNHEY and CDR2 SVGEGT. The CDR3 has 13 amino acids. CDR3 residues: CASSYMGGAEAFF. The DNA for the CDR3 is TGTGCCAGCAGTTACATGGGGGGAGCTGAAGCTTTCTTT.